The 25 T cell receptor beta chains listed next were all sequenced from one sample in a study of blood T cells in healthy people across ages. Together with a sample-barcoded 5' primer, a J-beta primer mix was included in a second PCR lasting roughly 6 to 12 cycles. TCRdb reanalysed the 5' RACE reads using MiXCR and keeps one entry per CDR3 protein. Among approximately 830,000 distinct CDR3 sequences listed, about 59% were seen once. Input material: blood. These TCRs come from a man aged 25 to 40 in good health.

This clonotype was recorded once. V and J are TRBV6-5 and TRBJ2-7; no reliable D call. V lost 2 bases to trimming and J lost 12 bases, with 23 bases between them. There are 15 residues in the CDR3. CDR1 is MNHEY, CDR2 SVGAGI, per germline. The DNA for the CDR3 is TGTGCCAGCAGTTACGACGTCCTGGGATCCTCTCAACGGTACTTC. The encoded protein is CASSYDVLGSSQRYF.

The chain has TRBV30 and TRBJ1-2, with D perhaps matching TRBD1 (5 bases). The ends were cut back, 6 bases at V and 8 bases at J, with 19 bases in the middle. The CDR3 is 13 amino acids. Germline V CDR1 and CDR2: GTSNPN, SVGIG (reference sequence). The CDR3 DNA reads as TGTGCCTGCCTTAGTGGAGGTGGGGGGGGCTACACCTTC. Protein product: CACLSGGGGGYTF.

The CDR3 bases are TGTGCCACCAGCAGAGACAGCTATGAAGCTTTCTTT. Encoded protein: CATSRDSYEAFF. The chain couples TRBV15 to TRBJ1-1; the D is unclear. Trimming took off 0 bases at V and 7 bases at J, with 6 bases between the two ends. Germline assignment: CDR1 LNHNV and CDR2 YYDKDF (reference sequence). There are 12 residues in the CDR3.

This clonotype was counted between two and nine times. V is TRBV20-1 and J is TRBJ2-1, with D perhaps TRBD2 (7 bases). The CDR3 spans 14 residues. Trimming removed 3 bases at V and 7 bases at J, with 16 bases between. Germline assignment: CDR1 DFQATT and CDR2 SNEGSKA (reference sequence). The CDR3 sequence: CSARAGGLWNEQFF. The CDR3 DNA reads TGCAGTGCTAGGGCCGGGGGGCTGTGGAATGAGCAGTTCTTC.

The V call is TRBV15, the J call TRBJ2-5; D perhaps matches TRBD2 (5 bases). The end of the DNA fits TRBJ2-7 better, so the J call may be wrong. CDR1 and CDR2 from the germline V gene are LNHNV and YYDKDF (reference sequence). This CDR3 is 13 amino acids long. The CDR3 region is CASALGRGNEQYF. Here the CDR3 DNA reads TGTGCCAGCGCCTTAGGTCGAGGGAACGAGCAGTACTTC.

The rearrangement links TRBV28 to TRBJ2-7; TRBD2 matches 10 bases. This CDR3 is built from 16 residues. CDR1 is MDHEN, CDR2 SYDVKM, per germline. Losses at the gene ends were 3 bases for V and 0 bases for J; bases not matched to a gene: 5. The CDR3 bases are TGTGCCAGCAGTTTGCCCGGACTAGCGGTCTCCTACGAGCAGTACTTC. The encoded protein is CASSLPGLAVSYEQYF. The variable domain in full, with the rest retrieved from reference TRBV28 and TRBJ2-7, is DVKVTQSSRYLVKRTGEKVFLECVQDMDHENMFWYRQDPGLGLRLIYFSYDVKMKEKGDIPEGYSVSREKKERFSLILESASTNQTSMYLCASSLPGLAVSYEQYFGPGTRLTVT.

The chain links TRBV9 to TRBJ2-1; no clear D gene. With the DNA end fitting TRBJ2-7 better, the J assignment may be wrong. Germline V CDR1 and CDR2: SGDLS, YYNGEE. This CDR3 is built from 14 residues. CDR3 amino acids: CASSVGTDPPEQYF. CDR3 nucleotides: TGTGCCAGCAGCGTAGGGACGGACCCCCCCGAGCAGTACTTC.

This clonotype was recorded a few times. The chain combines TRBV11-1 with TRBJ1-2, with 7 bases identical to TRBD1. The germline V gene encodes CDR1 SGHAT and CDR2 FQDESV (reference sequence). The trim removed 5 bases at V and 4 bases at J, leaving 10 bases unmatched. The CDR3 has 15 residues. CDR3 in DNA: TGTGCCAGCAGCCCGGGGAGGGGGCGCACCTATGGCTACACCTTC. Its protein product is CASSPGRGRTYGYTF.

The chain employs TRBV20-1 and TRBJ2-1; TRBD1 or TRBD2 may be the D gene (6 bases each). Germline assignment: CDR1 DFQATT and CDR2 SNEGSKA (reference sequence). The V and J ends lost 3 bases and 10 bases respectively, with 13 bases between them. The CDR3 covers 12 residues. The CDR3 region is CSARGLQGEQFF. Written as DNA, the CDR3 is TGCAGTGCTAGGGGACTTCAGGGGGAGCAGTTCTTC.

A few counts support this clonotype. The CDR3 sequence is CASSLCHRGNQPQHF. CDR3 DNA: TGTGCCAGCAGCCTTTGTCACAGGGGCAATCAGCCCCAGCATTTT. V usage is TRBV21-1 and J usage is TRBJ1-5; the D call in the table, TRBD1, was not verified against the DNA. TRBV21-1 is a listed pseudogene. The CDR3 covers 15 residues.

This clonotype was seen a handful of times. The CDR3, as DNA: TGCAGTGCTAGACCACCGGCAAGGGGGAAGCACGAGCAGTACTTC. Amino acids: CSARPPARGKHEQYF. This sequence joins TRBV20-1 and TRBJ2-4; D might be TRBD1 (6 bases). The J call is in doubt because the DNA end fits TRBJ2-7 better. The length of the CDR3 is 15 residues. The germline V gene encodes CDR1 DFQATT and CDR2 SNEGSKA (reference sequence).

The chain combines TRBV5-1 with TRBJ2-7; unclear D gene. Germline V gives CDR1 SGHRS, CDR2 YFSETQ. This CDR3 has 11 residues. Trimming took off 2 bases at V and 5 bases at J, with 5 bases between the two ends. The CDR3 sequence: CASSFGHEQYF. CDR3 coding DNA: TGCGCCAGCAGCTTTGGACACGAGCAGTACTTC.

This clonotype was detected a few times. The V gene is TRBV29-1, the J gene TRBJ1-2; the D is unclear. Looked up from germline, CDR1 is SQVTM and CDR2 is ANQGSEA. V lost 3 bases to trimming and J lost 3 bases, with 11 bases between them. The CDR3 extends over 13 amino acids. CDR3 region: CSVDRVADYGYTF. The DNA for the CDR3 is TGCAGCGTTGATCGGGTAGCGGACTATGGCTACACCTTC.

This chain uses TRBV7-6 with TRBJ1-2, with TRBD1 matching over 7 bases. Germline CDR1 and CDR2: SGHVS and FNYEAQ. V lost 0 bases, J lost 8 bases, and 15 bases stayed unmatched. The CDR3 covers 17 residues. The CDR3 spells CASSLALFPRQGDGYTF. In DNA, the CDR3 is TGTGCCAGCAGCTTAGCCTTATTCCCTCGACAGGGCGACGGCTACACCTTC.

This clonotype was detected only once. DNA for the CDR3: TGTGCCAGCAGTAAAGGCACTTCGGGAGGCTACACCTTC. This gives the protein CASSKGTSGGYTF. V is TRBV2 and J is TRBJ1-2; D not resolved. Germline V lookup: CDR1 SNHLY, CDR2 FYNNEI. The ends were cut back, 5 bases at V and 8 bases at J, with 15 bases in the middle. CDR3 length: 13 amino acids.

With respect to this clonotype: A read error may produce the germline difference seen at one junction end. The gene calls are TRBV4-3 and TRBJ2-1, with 9 bases lining up with TRBD1. CDR3 length: 16 residues. The germline CDR1 and CDR2 sequences are LGHNA and YSLEER. CDR3: CAGSQVQGAAYNEQFF. CDR3 in DNA: TGCGCCGGCAGCCAGGTACAGGGGGCGGCCTACAATGAGCAGTTCTTC.

The chain is built from TRBV6-1 and TRBJ2-3; D may be TRBD1 (5 bases). The CDR3 runs 13 residues. The germline gives CDR1 MNHNS, CDR2 SASEGT. The ends were cut back, 5 bases at V and 9 bases at J, with 15 bases in the middle. CDR3 residues: CASSQDLTGTQYF. Here the CDR3 DNA reads TGTGCCAGCAGTCAGGACCTCACAGGCACGCAGTATTTT.

The CDR3 spells CASSQDEGRSYNEQFF. The CDR3 DNA reads TGCGCCAGCAGCCAAGACGAGGGACGCTCCTACAATGAGCAGTTCTTC. V is TRBV4-3 and J is TRBJ2-1; D may correspond to TRBD1 or TRBD2 (5 bases each). Deletions cut 0 bases from V and 0 bases from J, with 9 bases between. The CDR3 totals 16 residues. Germline V gives CDR1 LGHNA, CDR2 YSLEER.

The chain employs TRBV11-1 and TRBJ2-7; possibly TRBD2 for D (6 bases). The CDR3 loop spans 15 amino acids. CDR1 SGHAT and CDR2 FQDESV come from the germline V gene (reference sequence). V lost 2 bases and J lost 4, with 15 bases in between. This CDR3 is CASSLPAGSSYEQYF. The CDR3, as DNA: TGTGCCAGCAGCTTACCGGCGGGGTCTAGTTACGAGCAGTACTTC.

The rearrangement joins TRBV20-1 to TRBJ1-5; TRBD1 is a possible D gene (6 bases). The germline V gene encodes CDR1 DFQATT and CDR2 SNEGSKA (reference sequence). CDR3 length: 11 amino acids. Trimming left V 5 bases short and J 11 bases short, with 13 bases between. Here the CDR3 DNA reads TGCAGTGCTTTACAGGGAAGGGCCCAGCATTTT. This translates into CSALQGRAQHF.

This clonotype was recorded a few times. The chain joins TRBV20-1 to TRBJ1-2, with 8 bases lining up with TRBD1. With V trimmed by 0 bases and J by 5 bases, 8 bases remained unmatched. The CDR3 extends over 15 amino acids. The germline CDR1 and CDR2 sequences are DFQATT and SNEGSKA (reference sequence). As DNA, the CDR3 is TGCAGTGCTAGAGAGGCGGCAGGGGGCGCGTATGGCTACACCTTC. This translates into CSAREAAGGAYGYTF.

The chain employs TRBV5-1 and TRBJ2-5; TRBD2 is a possible D gene (6 bases). V lost 2 bases and J lost 0, with 8 bases in between. Germline V gene sequence: CDR1 SGHRS, CDR2 YFSETQ. This CDR3 region has 14 residues. The CDR3 DNA reads TGCGCCAGCAGCTTTTGGGGGGACCAAGAGACCCAGTACTTC. Translating gives CASSFWGDQETQYF.

The J gene is TRBJ2-5, the V gene TRBV18; 7 nucleotides agree with TRBD1. With the DNA end fitting TRBJ2-7 better, the J assignment may be wrong. CDR3 length: 12 amino acids. Germline V gives CDR1 KGHSH, CDR2 LQKENI. The CDR3, as DNA: TGTGCCAGCTCACCGGGACAGAGCGAGCAGTACTTC. It codes for CASSPGQSEQYF.

This clonotype was seen a few times. The chain joins TRBV5-1 to TRBJ2-7, with no clear D. Per germline, CDR1 SGHRS and CDR2 YFSETQ. V lost 3 bases and J 3 bases, leaving 10 bases between the germline ends. The CDR3 covers 13 residues. CDR3 sequence: CASSSDTVYEQYF. In DNA, the CDR3 is TGCGCCAGCAGCTCAGATACTGTCTACGAGCAGTACTTC.

The chain has TRBV2 and TRBJ2-7; tentatively, D is TRBD1 or TRBD2 (5 bases each). This CDR3 spans 12 amino acids. Trimming left V 8 bases short and J 3 bases short, with 11 bases between. CDR1 is SNHLY and CDR2 is FYNNEI in the germline V gene. CDR3 residues: CASEGLFYEQYF. The CDR3 DNA is TGTGCCAGCGAGGGGCTTTTCTACGAGCAGTACTTC.